The 23 T cell receptor beta chains given below trace back to one sample, sequenced in a study of blood T cells in healthy people across ages. With a J-beta primer mix and a sample-barcoded 5' primer, a second PCR ran 7 to 11 cycles. MiXCR was run by TCRdb on the 5' RACE reads, yielding one entry per CDR3 protein. The sample consists of some 1.4 million distinct CDR3 sequences, approximately 42% of them appearing once. Sequencing used blood. These receptors were obtained from a woman aged 18-35 years in good health.

This chain joins TRBV5-1 and TRBJ1-1; weak D call: TRBD1 (5 bases). The CDR3 loop spans 13 amino acids. V gave up 3 bases and J gave up 5 bases, with 11 bases separating them. Germline V gives CDR1 SGHRS, CDR2 YFSETQ. The DNA for the CDR3 is TGCGCCAGCAGCTCCCAAGGGGTGACTGAAGCTTTCTTT. Protein product: CASSSQGVTEAFF.

This chain uses TRBV29-1 with TRBJ1-1; D uncertain. Germline loops: CDR1 SQVTM, CDR2 ANQGSEA. The CDR3 length is 14 residues. V was trimmed by 7 bases and J by 5 bases, leaving 20 bases between them. The chain's CDR3 is CSAVGTTIGTEAFF. CDR3 coding DNA: TGCAGCGCCGTAGGAACAACCATTGGGACTGAAGCTTTCTTT.

This clonotype was seen once. The J gene is TRBJ2-5, the V gene TRBV12-3 or TRBV12-4; 7 nucleotides agree with TRBD1. V lost 4 bases, J lost 5 bases, and 10 bases stayed unmatched. The CDR3 is made up of 15 amino acids. CDR3 sequence reads: CASSSRQGVGETQYF. CDR3 DNA: TGTGCCAGCAGTTCGCGCCAGGGGGTTGGGGAGACCCAGTACTTC.

The CDR3 coding sequence is TGTGCCAGCACCTCGGGACAGTTGGGCCTCTATGGCTACACCTTC. Protein: CASTSGQLGLYGYTF. The chain employs TRBV27 and TRBJ1-2; 7 bases map to TRBD1. The CDR3 is 15 residues long. V shed 7 bases and J 4 bases; nucleotides not matched to a gene: 12. Germline V gene lookup returns CDR1 MNHEY and CDR2 SMNVEV (reference sequence).

This rearrangement joins TRBV5-8 to TRBJ2-7; D gene ambiguous. The CDR3 has 15 residues. Germline V gene lookup returns CDR1 SGHTS and CDR2 YDEGEE. The V end was cut by 2 bases, the J end by 3 bases, with 15 bases between. The CDR3 reads CASSLDAAGNYEQYF. The CDR3 DNA sequence: TGTGCCAGCAGCTTAGATGCGGCAGGAAACTACGAGCAGTACTTC.

The chain couples TRBV10-3 to TRBJ1-2, with 10 bases that match TRBD1. After removal of 0 bases from V and 6 bases from J, the junction contained 4 bases not matched to a gene. The germline gives CDR1 ENHRY, CDR2 SYGVKD. This CDR3 is built from 15 residues. The CDR3 here is CAISESTGGLDGYTF. The CDR3 nucleotides are TGTGCCATCAGTGAGTCGACAGGGGGCTTGGATGGCTACACCTTC.

This clonotype came up a few times. The rearrangement uses TRBV10-1 and TRBJ2-3; unclear D gene. CDR1 WNHNN and CDR2 SYGVQD come from the germline V gene (reference sequence). V was shortened by 0 bases and J by 6 bases, with 7 bases between the two germline ends. CDR3 length: 13 residues. The CDR3 reads CASSESRPDTQYF. CDR3 nucleotides: TGCGCCAGCAGTGAGTCGAGGCCTGATACGCAGTATTTT.

V is TRBV7-3 and J is TRBJ2-1; D remains ambiguous. V was clipped by 1 base and J by 2 bases, with 9 bases between them. The CDR3 is made up of 15 amino acids. Per germline, CDR1 SGHTA and CDR2 FQGTGA. DNA of the CDR3: TGTGCCAGCAGCTTAAACACGGGTACCTACAATGAGCAGTTCTTC. This codes for CASSLNTGTYNEQFF.

This clonotype occurred once. The V gene is TRBV11-2, the J gene TRBJ2-5; D is uncertain. From germline, CDR1 is SGHAT and CDR2 FQNNGV. V dropped 1 base and J dropped 5 bases, with 14 bases sitting between them. CDR3 length: 15 residues. The CDR3 region is CASSLGLAVWETQYF. As DNA, the CDR3 is TGTGCCAGCAGCTTAGGACTGGCGGTTTGGGAGACCCAGTACTTC.

This chain connects TRBV6-6 to TRBJ1-2, with 10 bases lining up with TRBD1. The CDR3 runs 13 residues. Looked up from germline, CDR1 is MNHNY and CDR2 is SVGAGI (reference sequence). J was trimmed by 8 bases and V by 6 bases; bases with no gene match: 6. The CDR3: CASSFDRGQGYTF. The CDR3 DNA reads as TGTGCCAGCAGCTTCGACAGGGGGCAAGGCTACACCTTC.

Only a few counts were recorded for this clonotype. The rearrangement joins TRBV6-5 to TRBJ2-3, with unresolved D. CDR1 is MNHEY, CDR2 SVGAGI, per germline. Trimming removed 1 base at V and 6 bases at J, with 11 bases between. The CDR3 runs to 14 residues. In DNA, the CDR3 is TGTGCCAGCAGTTACTTGCCCCGAAGGGATACGCAGTATTTT. It translates to CASSYLPRRDTQYF.

The chain couples TRBV29-1 to TRBJ1-1; D gene unclear. CDR1 is SQVTM and CDR2 is ANQGSEA in the germline V gene. Trimming cost V 7 bases and J 0 bases, with 6 bases left between them. There are 11 residues in the CDR3. CDR3 loop: CSDGVNTEAFF. CDR3 nucleotides: TGCAGCGATGGAGTGAACACTGAAGCTTTCTTT.

The chain combines TRBV4-1 with TRBJ2-1, with D possibly matching TRBD2 (5 bases). CDR1 is MGHRA and CDR2 is YSYEKL in the germline V gene. Trimming shortened V by 0 bases and J by 0 bases, and 9 bases separated the two germline ends. This CDR3 contains 16 residues. CDR3 sequence reads: CASSQDGVNSYNEQFF. Here the CDR3 DNA reads TGCGCCAGCAGCCAAGACGGGGTAAACTCCTACAATGAGCAGTTCTTC.

This chain links TRBV7-3 with TRBJ1-1; 8 bases align to TRBD1. With V trimmed by 5 bases and J by 5 bases, 10 bases remained unmatched. The CDR3 sequence is 15 residues long. Looked up from germline, CDR1 is SGHTA and CDR2 is FQGTGA. The CDR3 DNA follows: TGTGCCAGCAGCCAGGGGGCAGGGGGATCGACTGAAGCTTTCTTT. Translation: CASSQGAGGSTEAFF.

The chain joins TRBV14 to TRBJ2-1; possibly TRBD1 for D (6 bases). Trimming left V 1 base short and J 1 base short, with 17 bases between. The CDR3 contains 18 residues. Germline-derived CDR1 and CDR2 are SGHDN and FVKESK. The CDR3 region is CASSQGLWDTASYNEQFF. Written as DNA, the CDR3 is TGTGCCAGCAGCCAAGGGCTATGGGACACCGCATCCTACAATGAGCAGTTCTTC.

The chain employs TRBV5-1 and TRBJ2-7; 9 positions agree with TRBD2. V trimming: 5 bases; J trimming: 2 bases; junction bases outside the gene matches: 14. The CDR3 is 17 amino acids. CDR1 and CDR2 from the germline V gene are SGHRS and YFSETQ. This CDR3 is CASRPTVAGDTAYEQYF. DNA for the CDR3: TGCGCCAGCAGGCCTACTGTAGCGGGGGATACCGCCTACGAGCAGTACTTC.

The genes are TRBV24-1 and TRBJ2-5, with 7 bases aligning to TRBD1. The last part of the DNA fits TRBJ2-1 better; the J call may be wrong. There are 15 residues in the CDR3. From germline, CDR1 is KGHDR and CDR2 SFDVKD. CDR3 bases: TGTGCCACCAGTGACCAGGGACAGTTACAAGAGACCCAGTTCTTC. Encoded protein: CATSDQGQLQETQFF.

The rearrangement joins TRBV7-9 to TRBJ2-7; 9 bases align to TRBD2. Looked up from germline, CDR1 is SEHNR and CDR2 is FQNEAQ (reference sequence). The CDR3 length is 13 residues. J lost 7 bases, V lost 6 bases, and 7 bases had no gene match. The CDR3 protein is CASSTSGLNEQYF. The CDR3 DNA reads TGTGCCAGCAGTACTAGCGGGTTGAATGAGCAGTACTTC.

The chain employs TRBV12-3 or TRBV12-4 and TRBJ1-2; D is uncertain. The CDR3 is 11 amino acids. V shed 5 bases and J shed 7 bases, with 8 bases lying between them. CDR3 bases: TGTGCCAGCAGTCTCCATTGTGGCTACACCTTC. Translating it yields CASSLHCGYTF.

To note about this clonotype: With a much larger clone just one base away, this may be a read error. The rearrangement links TRBV11-2 to TRBJ2-1, with D possibly being TRBD2 (6 bases). With 7 bases removed from V and 9 bases from J, the gap between germline ends came to 10 bases. Looked up from germline, CDR1 is SGHAT and CDR2 is FQNNGV. The CDR3 length is 11 residues. For the CDR3, the DNA is TGTGCCAGCAAACGGGGGAGTGAGCAGTTCTTC. It translates to CASKRGSEQFF.

This clonotype was seen only a few times. V is TRBV20-1 and J is TRBJ2-7, with 8 bases aligning to TRBD2. CDR3 length: 16 residues. Germline V CDR1 and CDR2: DFQATT, SNEGSKA (reference sequence). V lost 6 bases, J lost 0 bases, and 13 bases stayed unmatched. The CDR3 DNA sequence: TGCAGTGCCCGGAAAATCGGCGGGGGGAGCTCCTACGAGCAGTACTTC. The encoded protein is CSARKIGGGSSYEQYF.

The chain joins TRBV12-5 to TRBJ2-1; D is uncertain. The CDR3 extends over 12 amino acids. Germline V lookup: CDR1 LGHNT, CDR2 FRNRAP. The V and J ends lost 5 bases and 4 bases respectively, with 6 bases between them. The CDR3 DNA reads as TGTGCTAGTGGTGAAGGGTACAATGAGCAGTTCTTC. It encodes CASGEGYNEQFF. The variable domain in full, completed from reference TRBV12-5 and TRBJ2-1, reads DARVTQTPRHKVTEMGQEVTMRCQPILGHNTVFWYRQTMMQGLELLAYFRNRAPLDDSGMPKDRFSAEMPDATLATLKIQPSEPRDSAVYFCASGEGYNEQFFGPGTRLTVL.

V usage is TRBV7-9 and J usage is TRBJ2-7; D perhaps matches TRBD2 (5 bases). The length of the CDR3 is 15 residues. Germline V CDR1 and CDR2: SEHNR, FQNEAQ (reference sequence). V shed 6 bases and J shed 0 bases, with 15 bases lying between them. CDR3 in amino acids: CASSPEGSSSYEQYF. In DNA form, the CDR3 reads TGTGCCAGCAGTCCTGAGGGATCGAGCTCCTACGAGCAGTACTTC.